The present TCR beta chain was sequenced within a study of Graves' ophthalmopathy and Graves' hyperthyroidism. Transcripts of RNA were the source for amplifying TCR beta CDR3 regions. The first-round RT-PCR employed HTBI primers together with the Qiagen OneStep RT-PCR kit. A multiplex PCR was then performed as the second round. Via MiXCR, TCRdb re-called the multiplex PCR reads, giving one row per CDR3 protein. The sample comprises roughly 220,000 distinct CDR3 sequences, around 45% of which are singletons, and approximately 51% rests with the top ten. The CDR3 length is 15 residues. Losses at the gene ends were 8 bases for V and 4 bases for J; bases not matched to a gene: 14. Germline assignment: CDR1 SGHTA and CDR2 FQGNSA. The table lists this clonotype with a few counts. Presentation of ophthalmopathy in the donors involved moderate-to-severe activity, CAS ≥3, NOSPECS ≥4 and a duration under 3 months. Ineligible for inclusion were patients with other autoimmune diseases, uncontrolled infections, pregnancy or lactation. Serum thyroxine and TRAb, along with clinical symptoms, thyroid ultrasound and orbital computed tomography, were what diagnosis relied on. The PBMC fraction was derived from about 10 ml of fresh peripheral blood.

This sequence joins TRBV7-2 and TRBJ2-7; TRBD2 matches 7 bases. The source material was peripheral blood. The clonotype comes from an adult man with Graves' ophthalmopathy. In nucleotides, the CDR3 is TGTGCCAGCTCACCACAGGCGGGGGTCTCGTACGAGCAGTACTTC. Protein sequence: CASSPQAGVSYEQYF.